The 14 T cell receptor beta chains below were found in one sample sequenced in a study of cytomegalovirus exposure and HLA in healthy donors. The primer mix had 60 Vbeta and 13 Jbeta primers. Libraries were prepared by immunoSEQ multiplex PCR; TCRdb keeps only in-frame clonotypes and omits some of them. The table records some 130,000 clones, 60% to 80% of them present only once. The sequencing input was PBMCs. These receptors were obtained from a young man in good health and CMV-seronegative.

The chain employs TRBV15 and TRBJ1-3; 7 nucleotides line up with TRBD1. CDR3 length: 15 amino acids. Trimming removed 1 base from V and 4 bases from J; junction bases left unmatched: 4. The germline gives CDR1 LNHNV, CDR2 YYDKDF (reference sequence). CDR3 amino acids: CATSRVQGPGNTIYF. The CDR3 bases are TGTGCCACCAGCAGAGTACAGGGGCCCGGAAACACCATATATTTT.

This chain connects TRBV10-2 to TRBJ2-1; TRBD2 matches at 7 bases. CDR3 length: 16 residues. From germline, CDR1 is WSHSY and CDR2 SAAADI. V was clipped by 7 bases and J by 2 bases; unmatched bases: 11. CDR3: CASTILAEPPYNEQFF. In DNA, the CDR3 is TGCGCCAGCACCATCCTAGCGGAACCTCCCTACAATGAGCAGTTCTTC.

This chain links TRBV4-2 with TRBJ1-4, with D hard to call. Germline V gene data show CDR1 as LGHNA and CDR2 as YNFKEQ. This CDR3 is built from 15 residues. The V and J ends lost 0 bases and 0 bases respectively, with 5 bases between them. CDR3 in amino acids: CASSQDSATNEKLFF. The CDR3 nucleotides read TGTGCCAGCAGCCAAGATTCCGCAACTAATGAAAAACTGTTTTTT.

This rearrangement joins TRBV7-9 to TRBJ2-4, with D unresolved. This CDR3 is 13 amino acids long. The germline V gene has CDR1 SEHNR and CDR2 FQNEAQ (reference sequence). V was cut by 7 bases and J by 8 bases, with 15 bases left in between. CDR3 coding DNA: TGTGCCAGCAATTTCCTCGAACGAGACATTCAGTACTTC. The encoded protein is CASNFLERDIQYF.

V gene TRBV29-1 combines with J gene TRBJ1-2, with a tentative D call TRBD1 (6 bases). V was trimmed by 8 bases and J by 3 bases, leaving 10 bases between them. This CDR3 comprises 11 residues. Germline V gives CDR1 SQVTM, CDR2 ANQGSEA. In DNA form, the CDR3 reads TGCAGCTCATGGACAGACTATGGCTACACCTTC. Its protein is CSSWTDYGYTF.

J is TRBJ2-2 and V is TRBV11-2; 7 bases are a match to TRBD2. Per the germline V gene, CDR1 is SGHAT and CDR2 is FQNNGV. V dropped 2 bases and J dropped 8; count of bases not matched to a gene: 11. CDR3 size: 16 residues. In DNA form, the CDR3 reads TGTGCCAGCAGCTTAACGGATGGGAGGGCCGGGGGGGAGCTGTTTTTT. It specifies CASSLTDGRAGGELFF.

This rearrangement joins TRBV28 to TRBJ1-2; TRBD1 aligns across 8 bases. In germline, CDR1 is MDHEN, CDR2 SYDVKM. The CDR3 totals 13 residues. Unmatched junction bases numbered 6, after V lost 7 bases and J lost 5 bases. The CDR3 protein is CASTDRGGYGYTF. The DNA for the CDR3 is TGTGCCAGCACCGACAGGGGTGGGTATGGCTACACCTTC.

The gene calls are TRBV10-3 and TRBJ2-5; 8 bases fit TRBD2. This CDR3 has 15 amino acids. Germline trimming cut 2 bases from V and 6 bases from J; bases unmatched to any gene: 8. In germline, CDR1 is ENHRY, CDR2 SYGVKD. The CDR3 DNA reads TGTGCCATCAGTGAGGCTATTGCGGGGGGCAAGACCCAGTACTTC. The encoded protein is CAISEAIAGGKTQYF.

This chain uses TRBV5-6 with TRBJ1-2, with 7 bases lining up with TRBD1. The CDR3 contains 15 residues. V shed 2 bases and J 1 base; nucleotides not matched to a gene: 5. CDR1 SGHDT and CDR2 YYEEEE come from the germline V gene. CDR3 in amino acids: CASSFRDRLNYGYTF. The CDR3 DNA reads TGTGCCAGCAGCTTCCGGGACAGACTTAACTATGGCTACACCTTC.

The chain is built from TRBV12-5 and TRBJ2-1, with TRBD2 as a possible D gene (5 bases). Trimming took 1 base from V and 9 from J, leaving 19 bases between them. The CDR3 consists of 16 residues. Germline V lookup: CDR1 LGHNT, CDR2 FRNRAP. The CDR3 sequence: CASGLARTTGVGEQFF. DNA of the CDR3: TGTGCTAGTGGTTTGGCCCGGACGACCGGGGTAGGTGAGCAGTTCTTC.

The V gene is TRBV14, the J gene TRBJ1-4, with D uncertain. This CDR3 comprises 14 residues. Germline values: CDR1 SGHDN, CDR2 FVKESK. V lost 1 base and J 4 bases, leaving 7 bases between the germline ends. The CDR3 sequence: CASSQATYNEKLFF. The DNA of the CDR3 is TGTGCCAGCAGCCAAGCTACTTATAATGAAAAACTGTTTTTT.

The V and J genes are TRBV28 and TRBJ1-2; tentatively, D is TRBD1 (6 bases). Trimming took 6 bases from V and 8 from J, leaving 13 bases between them. The CDR3 sequence is 12 residues long. The V gene's germline CDR1 is MDHEN and CDR2 SYDVKM. The CDR3 nucleotides are TGTGCCAGCAGCAGGGGCATCAACGGCTACACCTTC. It is translated as CASSRGINGYTF.

The V gene is TRBV18, the J gene TRBJ2-3; 7 bases match TRBD1. The CDR3 has 19 residues. The V and J ends lost 5 bases and 4 bases, in that order; junction bases with no gene match: 21. Germline CDR1 and CDR2: KGHSH and LQKENI. In DNA form, the CDR3 reads TGTGCCAGCTCAATAGACAGGGTAAAGCGGAAGCAGCAAGCAGATACGCAGTATTTT. This sequence encodes CASSIDRVKRKQQADTQYF. Variable domain in full (rest from reference TRBV18 and TRBJ2-3): NAGVMQNPRHLVRRRGQEARLRCSPMKGHSHVYWYRQLPEEGLKFMVYLQKENIIDESGMPKERFSAEFPKEGPSILRIQQVVRGDSAAYFCASSIDRVKRKQQADTQYFGPGTRLTVL.

This chain connects TRBV6-5 to TRBJ1-4, with TRBD1 as a possible D gene (5 bases). The CDR3 sequence is 15 residues long. The V gene's germline CDR1 is MNHEY and CDR2 SVGAGI. Trimming shortened V by 1 base and J by 5 bases, and 11 bases separated the two germline ends. CDR3 sequence reads: CASSYWQGQNEKLFF. The CDR3, as DNA: TGTGCCAGCAGTTACTGGCAGGGCCAGAATGAAAAACTGTTTTTT.